The 8 T cell receptor beta chains reported below all come from one sample, sequenced in a study of Ad26.COV2.S vaccination and SARS-CoV-2 variants (dated by TCRdb to about 2021). This specimen's time point label, interpreted: individuals recovered from natural SARS-CoV-2 infection. The receptor library was made with the immunoSEQ multiplex PCR assay. TCRdb mirrors the immuneACCESS table, restricted to in-frame sequences. Some clones are absent from its copies; in checked studies, under half trace to an unresolved V gene, and the reason for the others is unknown. A total of hundreds of thousands of clones appear in this sample, about 90% of them only once. 3% to 5% of the sample is held by the ten biggest clonotypes. The material sequenced was peripheral blood, taken after recovery from COVID-19. Receptors originate from a human donor who had recovered from COVID-19.

This chain joins TRBV5-1 and TRBJ1-3; D is possibly TRBD1 (6 bases). The germline gives CDR1 SGHRS, CDR2 YFSETQ. The CDR3 extends over 16 amino acids. V was trimmed by 4 bases and J by 2 bases, leaving 16 bases between them. DNA for the CDR3: TGCGCCAGCAGCCCCCGGACAGACCCTACTGGAAACACCATATATTTT. As protein: CASSPRTDPTGNTIYF.

The DNA of the CDR3 is TGTGCCAGCAGCTTGAAAGCGGGGGGGCCTGGTGAGCAGTTCTTC. Protein: CASSLKAGGPGEQFF. The rearrangement links TRBV5-4 to TRBJ2-1; 10 nucleotides line up with TRBD2. CDR1 is SGHNT, CDR2 YYREEE, per germline (reference sequence). Trimming removed 1 base from V and 9 bases from J; junction bases left unmatched: 7. The CDR3 has 15 residues.

The V gene is TRBV2, the J gene TRBJ2-3; D is perhaps TRBD2 (6 bases). The CDR3 extends over 14 amino acids. CDR1 SNHLY and CDR2 FYNNEI come from the germline V gene. Trimming stripped 1 base from V and 5 bases from J, with 10 bases between. This chain's CDR3 is CASSEDGGLDTQYF. The DNA for the CDR3 is TGTGCCAGCAGTGAAGACGGGGGATTAGATACGCAGTATTTT.

The chain carries TRBV21-1 and TRBJ1-5. TRBV21-1 is flagged as a pseudogene. The length of the CDR3 is 16 residues. The CDR3 coding sequence is TGTGCCAGCAGCAAAGGGCGATTGAATAGCAATCAGCCCCAGCATTTT. It specifies CASSKGRLNSNQPQHF.

This chain uses TRBV28 with TRBJ2-7; possibly TRBD1 or TRBD2 for D (5 bases each). This CDR3 has 15 amino acids. Germline loops: CDR1 MDHEN, CDR2 SYDVKM. V was shortened by 4 bases and J by 2 bases, with 15 bases between the two germline ends. CDR3 loop: CASSSAGTAPYEQYF. The CDR3 DNA is TGTGCCAGCAGTTCGGCCGGGACGGCGCCCTACGAGCAGTACTTC. Using reference TRBV28 and TRBJ2-7 for the parts outside the CDR3, the full variable domain is DVKVTQSSRYLVKRTGEKVFLECVQDMDHENMFWYRQDPGLGLRLIYFSYDVKMKEKGDIPEGYSVSREKKERFSLILESASTNQTSMYLCASSSAGTAPYEQYFGPGTRLTVT.

The rearrangement uses TRBV14 and TRBJ2-3; TRBD1 agrees at 7 bases. V lost 4 bases and J lost 0; bases outside the gene matches: 7. This CDR3 contains 16 residues. From germline, CDR1 is SGHDN and CDR2 FVKESK. The CDR3 coding sequence is TGTGCCAGCAGCCTAACACGGACAGGTAGCACAGATACGCAGTATTTT. Translation gives CASSLTRTGSTDTQYF. The whole variable domain, filled in from reference TRBV14 and TRBJ2-3, reads EAGVTQFPSHSVIEKGQTVTLRCDPISGHDNLYWYRRVMGKEIKFLLHFVKESKQDESGMPNNRFLAERTGGTYSTLKVQPAELEDSGVYFCASSLTRTGSTDTQYFGPGTRLTVL.

The chain combines TRBV21-1 with TRBJ1-1. TRBV21-1 is termed a pseudogene. This CDR3 contains 13 residues. This CDR3 is CASSGFPWAEAFF. DNA for the CDR3: TGTGCCAGCAGCGGGTTTCCGTGGGCTGAAGCTTTCTTT.

The J gene is TRBJ1-1, the V gene TRBV5-1; D is unclear. Germline V lookup: CDR1 SGHRS, CDR2 YFSETQ. The V end was cut by 4 bases, the J end by 5 bases, with 12 bases between. This CDR3 spans 13 amino acids. The CDR3 DNA sequence: TGCGCCAGCAGCGGGCGGAGTGAGACTGAAGCTTTCTTT. Encoded protein: CASSGRSETEAFF. Full variable domain (remainder filled in from reference TRBV5-1 and TRBJ1-1): KAGVTQTPRYLIKTRGQQVTLSCSPISGHRSVSWYQQTPGQGLQFLFEYFSETQRNKGNFPGRFSGRQFSNSRSEMNVSTLELGDSALYLCASSGRSETEAFFGQGTRLTVV.